This T cell receptor (beta chain) was captured by sequencing in a study of shared clonotypes between healthy human individuals. Germline CDR1 is SGDLS and CDR2 is YYNGEE. Trimming cost V 3 bases and J 3 bases, with 12 bases left between them. The CDR3 is 14 residues long. CD45RO-negative cells were positively selected for CCR7, leaving out terminally differentiated effector memory CD45RA+ cells. This was a deep-level run. The table came from immunoSEQ multiplex PCR; TCRdb's copy has only in-frame clones and leaves some out. The sample lists about 2 million clones, approximately 94% occurring once. Study-level findings and limits: Blood alone was sampled, and tissue repertoires likely differ.

About this clone itself: Its antigen is not identified.

This receptor was obtained from a man aged 18 to 30 in good health. The chain joins TRBV9 to TRBJ1-1, with a possible D match to TRBD1 (5 bases). Sequencing was carried out using naive CD8+ T cells sorted from blood. The CDR3 coding sequence is TGTGCCAGCAGCGGGTTTTCGGGGGACACTGAAGCTTTCTTT. Encoded protein: CASSGFSGDTEAFF.